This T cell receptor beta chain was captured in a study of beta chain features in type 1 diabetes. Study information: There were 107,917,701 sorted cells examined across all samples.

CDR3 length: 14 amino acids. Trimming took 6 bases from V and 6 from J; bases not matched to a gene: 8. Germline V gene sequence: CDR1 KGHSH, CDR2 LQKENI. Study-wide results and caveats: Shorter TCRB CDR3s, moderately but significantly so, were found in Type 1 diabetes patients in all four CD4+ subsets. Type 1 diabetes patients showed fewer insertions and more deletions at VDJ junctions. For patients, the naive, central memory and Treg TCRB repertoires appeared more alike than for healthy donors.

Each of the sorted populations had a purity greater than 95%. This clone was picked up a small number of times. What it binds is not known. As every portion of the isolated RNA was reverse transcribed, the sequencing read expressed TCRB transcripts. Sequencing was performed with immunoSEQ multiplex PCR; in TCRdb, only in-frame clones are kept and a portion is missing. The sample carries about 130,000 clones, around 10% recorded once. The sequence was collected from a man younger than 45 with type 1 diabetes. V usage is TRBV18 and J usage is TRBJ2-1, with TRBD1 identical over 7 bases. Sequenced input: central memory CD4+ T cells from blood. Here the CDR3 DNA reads TGTGCCAGCTCCGGGACAGCGCAGATCAATGAGCAGTTCTTC. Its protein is CASSGTAQINEQFF.